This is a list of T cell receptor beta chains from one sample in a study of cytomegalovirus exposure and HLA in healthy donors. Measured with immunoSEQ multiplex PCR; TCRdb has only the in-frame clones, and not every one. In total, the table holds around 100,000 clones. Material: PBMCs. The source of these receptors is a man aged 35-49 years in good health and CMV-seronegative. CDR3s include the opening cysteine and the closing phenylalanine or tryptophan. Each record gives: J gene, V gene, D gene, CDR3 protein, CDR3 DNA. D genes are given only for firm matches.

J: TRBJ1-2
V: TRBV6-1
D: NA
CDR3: CASSDPFRQLKDYGYTF
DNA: TGTGCCAGCAGTGACCCCTTCAGACAGTTGAAGGACTATGGCTACACCTTC

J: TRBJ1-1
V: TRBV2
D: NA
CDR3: CASSDSWNTEAFF
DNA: TGTGCCAGCAGTGACAGTTGGAACACTGAAGCTTTCTTT

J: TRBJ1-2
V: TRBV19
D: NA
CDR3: CASTGENYGYTF
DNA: TGTGCCAGCACAGGAGAAAACTATGGCTACACCTTC

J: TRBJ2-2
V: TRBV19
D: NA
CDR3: CASSVGGAGTGELFF
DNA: TGTGCCAGTAGTGTTGGGGGCGCGGGCACCGGGGAGCTGTTTTTT

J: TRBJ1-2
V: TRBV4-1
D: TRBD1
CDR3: CASSREDRALYGYTF
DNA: TGCGCCAGCAGCCGGGAAGACAGGGCGCTCTATGGCTACACCTTC

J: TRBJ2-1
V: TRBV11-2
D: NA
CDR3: CASSLGRDSKFF
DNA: TGTGCCAGCAGCTTAGGTCGGGATAGTAAGTTCTTC

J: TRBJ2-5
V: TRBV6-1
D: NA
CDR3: CASSENLMTQETQYF
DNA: TGTGCCAGCAGTGAGAACTTGATGACTCAAGAGACCCAGTACTTC

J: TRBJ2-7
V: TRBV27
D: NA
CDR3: CASSTRTGRGYEQYF
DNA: TGTGCCAGCAGTACCCGGACAGGGAGGGGGTACGAGCAGTACTTC

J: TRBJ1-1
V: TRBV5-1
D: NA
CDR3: CASSLGGESEAFF
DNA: TGCGCCAGCAGCTTGGGGGGCGAGTCGGAAGCTTTCTTT

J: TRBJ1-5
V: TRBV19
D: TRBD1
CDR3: CASHRDGRGSSNQPQHF
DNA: TGTGCCAGCCACCGGGATGGCAGGGGGAGTAGCAATCAGCCCCAGCATTTT

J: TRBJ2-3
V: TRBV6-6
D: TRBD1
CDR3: CASSYSGQSSTDTQYF
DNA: TGTGCCAGCAGTTACTCGGGACAGTCTAGCACAGATACGCAGTATTTT

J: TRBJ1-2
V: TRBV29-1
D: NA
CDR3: CSVHLTGTYGYTF
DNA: TGCAGCGTTCATCTTACAGGCACCTATGGCTACACCTTC

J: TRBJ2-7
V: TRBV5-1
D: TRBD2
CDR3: CASKTSGGDPYEQYF
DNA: TGCGCCAGCAAGACTAGCGGGGGGGACCCCTACGAGCAGTACTTC

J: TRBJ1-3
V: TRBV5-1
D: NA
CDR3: CASSSSGNSGNTIYF
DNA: TGCGCCAGCAGTTCGTCAGGTAACTCTGGAAACACCATATATTTT

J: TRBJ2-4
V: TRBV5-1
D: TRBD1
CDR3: CASSLETGRAKNIQYF
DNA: TGCGCCAGCAGCTTGGAGACAGGGCGAGCCAAAAACATTCAGTACTTC

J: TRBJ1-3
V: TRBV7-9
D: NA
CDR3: CASSPQAAGNTIYF
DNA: TGTGCCAGCAGTCCACAGGCTGCTGGAAACACCATATATTTT

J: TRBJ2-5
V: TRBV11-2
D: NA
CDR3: CASSFSVQETQYF
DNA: TGTGCCAGCAGCTTTTCAGTACAGGAGACCCAGTACTTC

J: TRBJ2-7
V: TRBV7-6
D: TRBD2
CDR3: CASSRPTSGLAGSSYEQYF
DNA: TGTGCCAGCAGCCGGCCGACGTCGGGACTAGCGGGAAGTTCCTACGAGCAATACTTC

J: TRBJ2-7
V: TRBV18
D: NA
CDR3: CASSPQKGLSEQYF
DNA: TGTGCCAGCTCACCCCAAAAGGGGTTGAGCGAGCAGTACTTC

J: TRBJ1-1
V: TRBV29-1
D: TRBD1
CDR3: CSVKQGDTEAFF
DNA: TGCAGCGTCAAACAGGGGGACACTGAAGCTTTCTTT

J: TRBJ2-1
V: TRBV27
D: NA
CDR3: CASSLAGANYNEQFF
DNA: TGTGCCAGCAGTTTAGCGGGGGCCAACTACAATGAGCAGTTCTTC

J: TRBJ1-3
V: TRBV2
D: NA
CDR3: CASSVQGPSSGNTIYF
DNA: TGTGCCAGCAGTGTTCAGGGGCCGAGCTCTGGAAACACCATATATTTT

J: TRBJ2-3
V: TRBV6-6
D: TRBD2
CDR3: CASSDPGLATDTQYF
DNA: TGTGCCAGCAGTGATCCGGGACTAGCAACAGATACGCAGTATTTT

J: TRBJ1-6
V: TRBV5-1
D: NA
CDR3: CASSLFLSYNSPLHF
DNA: TGCGCCAGCAGCCTGTTTCTCTCCTATAATTCACCCCTCCACTTT

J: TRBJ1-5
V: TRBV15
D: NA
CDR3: CATSRVSFEQPQHF
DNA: TGTGCCACCAGCAGAGTTTCTTTTGAGCAGCCCCAGCATTTT

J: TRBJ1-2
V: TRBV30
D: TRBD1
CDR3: CAWNQGAEGYGYTF
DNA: TGTGCCTGGAACCAGGGGGCCGAGGGCTATGGCTACACCTTC

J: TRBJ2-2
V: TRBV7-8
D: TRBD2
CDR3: CASKWWEGVSGELFF
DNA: TGTGCCAGCAAGTGGTGGGAGGGTGTTTCCGGGGAGCTGTTTTTT

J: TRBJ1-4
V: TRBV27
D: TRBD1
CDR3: CASSLELGTANEKLFF
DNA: TGTGCCAGCAGTTTAGAACTCGGGACAGCAAATGAAAAACTGTTTTTT

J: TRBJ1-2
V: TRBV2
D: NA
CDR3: CASSVGIDYGYTF
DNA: TGTGCCAGCAGTGTGGGCATCGACTATGGCTACACCTTC

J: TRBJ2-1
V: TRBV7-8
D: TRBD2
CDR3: CASSLTASGGALSYNEQFF
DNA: TGTGCCAGCAGCTTAACCGCTAGCGGGGGGGCCCTCTCCTACAATGAGCAGTTCTTC

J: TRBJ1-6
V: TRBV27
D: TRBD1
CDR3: CASSSGTGGLYSPLHF
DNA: TGTGCCAGCAGTTCCGGGACAGGGGGGCTCTATTCACCCCTCCACTTT

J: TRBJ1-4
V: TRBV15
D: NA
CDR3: CATSRDSGRFGEKLFF
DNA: TGTGCCACCAGCAGAGATTCAGGGAGGTTCGGGGAAAAACTGTTTTTT

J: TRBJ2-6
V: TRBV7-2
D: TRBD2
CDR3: CASSLVAGSSGANVLTF
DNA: TGTGCCAGCAGCTTGGTAGCGGGGAGCTCTGGGGCCAACGTCCTGACTTTC

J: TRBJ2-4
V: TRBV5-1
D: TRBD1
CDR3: CASSTDRSKNIQYF
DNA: TGCGCCAGCAGCACGGACAGGTCCAAAAACATTCAGTACTTC

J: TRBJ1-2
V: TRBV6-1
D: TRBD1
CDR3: CASSRDRIERYTF
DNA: TGTGCCAGCAGCCGGGACAGGATCGAGCGCTACACCTTC

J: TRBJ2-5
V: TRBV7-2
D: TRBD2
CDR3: CASSNPVRSGTSGMQYF
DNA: TGTGCCAGCAGCAATCCGGTACGATCCGGGACTAGCGGCATGCAGTACTTC

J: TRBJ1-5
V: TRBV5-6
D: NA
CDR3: CASSYRASNQPQHF
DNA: TGTGCCAGCAGCTACAGGGCAAGCAATCAGCCCCAGCATTTT

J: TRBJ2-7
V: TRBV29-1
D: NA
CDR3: CSAKTGPLEQYF
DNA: TGCAGCGCCAAGACAGGACCCCTCGAGCAGTACTTC

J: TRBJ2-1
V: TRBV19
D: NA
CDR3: CASRMRGGGPYNEQFF
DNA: TGTGCCAGTAGGATGAGGGGGGGCGGTCCATACAATGAGCAGTTCTTC

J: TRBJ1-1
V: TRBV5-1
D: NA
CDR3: CASSLQSNTEAFF
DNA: TGCGCCAGCAGCTTGCAATCGAACACTGAAGCTTTCTTT